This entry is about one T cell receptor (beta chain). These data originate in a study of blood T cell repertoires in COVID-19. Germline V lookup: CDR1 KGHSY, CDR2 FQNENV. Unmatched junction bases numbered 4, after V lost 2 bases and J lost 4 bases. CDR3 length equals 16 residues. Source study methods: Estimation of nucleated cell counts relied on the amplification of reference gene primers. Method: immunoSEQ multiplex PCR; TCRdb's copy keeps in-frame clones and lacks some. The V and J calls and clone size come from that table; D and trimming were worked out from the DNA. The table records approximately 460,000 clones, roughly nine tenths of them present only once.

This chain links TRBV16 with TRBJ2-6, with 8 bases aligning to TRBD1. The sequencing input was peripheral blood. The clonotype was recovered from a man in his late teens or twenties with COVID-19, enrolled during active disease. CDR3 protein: CASSQPGQVGANVLTF. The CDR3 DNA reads TGTGCCAGCAGCCAACCGGGACAGGTGGGGGCCAACGTCCTGACTTTC.